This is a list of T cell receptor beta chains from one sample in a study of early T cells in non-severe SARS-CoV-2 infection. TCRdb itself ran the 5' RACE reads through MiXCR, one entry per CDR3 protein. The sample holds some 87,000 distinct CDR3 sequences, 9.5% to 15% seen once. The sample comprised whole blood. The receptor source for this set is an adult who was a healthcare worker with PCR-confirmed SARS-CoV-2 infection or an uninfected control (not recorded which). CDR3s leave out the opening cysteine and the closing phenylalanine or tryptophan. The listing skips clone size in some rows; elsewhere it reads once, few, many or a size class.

ASSQDYQGAREDTQY	many	TRBV4-3	TRBJ2-3
SAPGTVSEAF	-	TRBV20-1	TRBJ1-1
ARKGSYNEQF	few	TRBV6-4	TRBJ2-1
ASSFVGQGTEAF	-	TRBV7-9	TRBJ1-1
ASSFFQGSHEQY	many	TRBV27	TRBJ2-7
SATGPSYQETQY	-	TRBV20-1	TRBJ2-5
ASSPSGSGTDTQY	once	TRBV12-3/TRBV12-4	TRBJ2-3
ASIEGGDSYNEQF	-	TRBV2	TRBJ2-1
ASSKTGVYNSPLH	few	TRBV28	TRBJ1-6
ASSPRAGGETTNEKLF	-	TRBV18	TRBJ1-4
ASRGTGGNNEQF	many	TRBV12-3/TRBV12-4	TRBJ2-1
SARVQSSGNTIY	many	TRBV20-1	TRBJ1-3
ASSLVQNYGYT	many	TRBV5-6	TRBJ1-2
ASSRGGTLNTGELF	few	TRBV19	TRBJ2-2
ASSPRTSGRIYNEQF	many	TRBV27	TRBJ2-1
SVEDRGGTGRIQY	many	TRBV29-1	TRBJ2-4
ASSAGQGNTIY	few	TRBV12-3/TRBV12-4	TRBJ1-3
ASSPQGILDTQY	many	TRBV6-2/TRBV6-3	TRBJ2-3
ASSLPVSGTTDTQY	many	TRBV11-2	TRBJ2-3
SASPGLAGGSQF	many	TRBV20-1	TRBJ2-1
ASSLEGTPTPYEQY	many	TRBV11-2	TRBJ2-7
ASSTGPEAF	few	TRBV6-2/TRBV6-3	TRBJ1-1
ASTRTGIPEQY	few	TRBV3-1	TRBJ2-7
SVESSSYEQY	-	TRBV29-1	TRBJ2-7
ASTQDSRGYT	few	TRBV2	TRBJ1-2
ASSNSAGANVLT	-	TRBV12-3/TRBV12-4	TRBJ2-6
ASSLGPVGPQH	-	TRBV7-9	TRBJ1-5
ASSFSGRQPQH	many	TRBV12-3/TRBV12-4	TRBJ1-5
ASSQDTGNGANVLT	many	TRBV4-3	TRBJ2-6
ASSPSTSFSYNEQF	-	TRBV7-9	TRBJ2-1
ASSLDPFGYT	many	TRBV14	TRBJ1-2
ASSKRGQESMNTEAF	-	TRBV7-2	TRBJ1-1
ASRPGGPQETQY	few	TRBV28	TRBJ2-5
SASRNSNQPQH	few	TRBV20-1	TRBJ1-5
SARDTGSGRGTDTQY	many	TRBV20-1	TRBJ2-3
ASSPDRGQNIQY	-	TRBV2	TRBJ2-4